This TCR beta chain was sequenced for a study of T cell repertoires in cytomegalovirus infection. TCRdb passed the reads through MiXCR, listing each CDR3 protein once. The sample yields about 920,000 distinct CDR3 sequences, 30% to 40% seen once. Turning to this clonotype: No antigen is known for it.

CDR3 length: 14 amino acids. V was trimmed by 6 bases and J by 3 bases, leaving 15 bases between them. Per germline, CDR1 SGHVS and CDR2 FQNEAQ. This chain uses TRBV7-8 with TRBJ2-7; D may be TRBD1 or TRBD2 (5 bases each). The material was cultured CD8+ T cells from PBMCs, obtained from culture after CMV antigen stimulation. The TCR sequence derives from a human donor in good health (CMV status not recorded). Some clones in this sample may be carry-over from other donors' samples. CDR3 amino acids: CASRASGAFYEQYF. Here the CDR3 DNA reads TGTGCCAGCAGAGCCTCCGGGGCCTTCTACGAGCAGTACTTC.